These T cell receptor beta chains were read from a single sample in a study of blood T cell repertoires in COVID-19. This table comes from immunoSEQ multiplex PCR, and its TCRdb copy is limited to in-frame clones, with some not included. Of around 86,000 clones listed, approximately 86% are singletons. The sequencing sample was made of peripheral blood. Source of these receptors: a human donor in a cohort sampled during active COVID-19. The CDR3 runs from the conserved cysteine through the conserved F or W. Each record gives: J gene, V gene, clone size, D gene, CDR3 DNA, CDR3 protein. D genes are given only for firm matches. Clone size, where shown, is once, few, many, or a class for clones that have expanded.

TRBJ1-6	TRBV9	-	-	TGTGCCAGCAGCCCCAGTGGAGCTAATAATTCACCCCTCCACTTT	CASSPSGANNSPLHF
TRBJ1-2	TRBV3-1/TRBV3-2	-	TRBD1	TGTGCCAGCAGCCCTACATGGACAGGGGACTATGGCTACACCTTC	CASSPTWTGDYGYTF
TRBJ2-6	TRBV6-4	-	-	TGTGCCAGCAGTGACTCGTATTACGCGGGTAAAATCTCTGGGGCCAACGTCCTGACTTTC	CASSDSYYAGKISGANVLTF
TRBJ2-4	TRBV5-1	-	TRBD1	TGCGCCAGCAGTCATCTCGGACAGGGCGGCCGAGCCAAAAACATTCAGTACTTC	CASSHLGQGGRAKNIQYF
TRBJ2-2	TRBV6-5	-	TRBD2	TGTGCCAGCAGTTACGTGGCGGGGGGACTGACTGGGGAGCTGTTTTTT	CASSYVAGGLTGELFF
TRBJ2-2	TRBV5-1	-	TRBD2	TGCGCCAGCAGCTTAAGCGGGACTACGAACACCGGGGAGCTGTTTTTT	CASSLSGTTNTGELFF
TRBJ1-1	TRBV6-6	-	-	TGTGCCAGCCACGCGACGGGGAACACTGAAGCTTTCTTT	CASHATGNTEAFF
TRBJ2-7	TRBV4-2	-	-	TGTGCCAGCAGCCACATAAAAATACAGGGTGAGCAGTACTTC	CASSHIKIQGEQYF
TRBJ2-1	TRBV7-2	-	TRBD2	TGTGCCAGCAGCGCCCTAGCGGGAGCGGCCTACAATGAGCAGTTCTTC	CASSALAGAAYNEQFF
TRBJ2-2	TRBV29-1	-	-	TGCAGCGTTGATGAGGCGGGAACCGGGGAGCTGTTTTTT	CSVDEAGTGELFF
TRBJ1-3	TRBV12-3/TRBV12-4	-	-	TGTGCCAGCAACTTCGCGGCCGCCACCATATATTTT	CASNFAAATIYF
TRBJ2-5	TRBV2	-	-	TGTGCCAGCAGCAGGTACCAAGAGACCCAGTACTTC	CASSRYQETQYF
TRBJ2-7	TRBV3-1/TRBV3-2	once	-	TGTGCCAGCAGCCAACGGGACTCCCGTAACTACGAGCAGTACTTC	CASSQRDSRNYEQYF
TRBJ2-7	TRBV7-6	-	TRBD2	TGTGCCAGCAGCTCTGGGACCGGGACTAGCGGGACACGGATCCGCGAGCAGTACTTC	CASSSGTGTSGTRIREQYF
TRBJ2-4	TRBV24-1	few	TRBD2	TGTGCCACCAGTGATTTTGGCCTAGCGGGGGGGAAAAACATTCAGTACTTC	CATSDFGLAGGKNIQYF
TRBJ2-1	TRBV4-2	-	-	TGTGCCAGCAGCCAAGTAGGTGGCGGTGAGCAGTTCTTC	CASSQVGGGEQFF
TRBJ2-1	TRBV28	-	-	TGTGCCTATGGAGGGGGCCTAAGTTACAATGAGCAGTTCTTC	CAYGGGLSYNEQFF
TRBJ1-2	TRBV10-3	-	-	TGTGCCATCAGTGCTCGACAGGAGGTGTATGGCTACACCTTC	CAISARQEVYGYTF
TRBJ2-7	TRBV25-1	-	-	TGTGCCAGCAGTGACAGGGAGCAGTACTTC	CASSDREQYF
TRBJ2-3	TRBV18	-	-	TGTGCCAGCTCACCCCTCCCTAGCTCCGCAGATACGCAGTATTTT	CASSPLPSSADTQYF
TRBJ2-7	TRBV7-2	once	-	TGTGCCAGCAGCTCCCGGATGACAGTTTGGTCCTACGAGCAGTACTTC	CASSSRMTVWSYEQYF
TRBJ2-1	TRBV21-1	-	-	TGTGCCAGCAGCAAGTGGGACTCCTTGAACTCCTACAATGAGCAGTTCTTC	CASSKWDSLNSYNEQFF
TRBJ2-1	TRBV24-1	-	TRBD2	TGTGCCACCAGTCCTAGCGGGAGGGCCGGCAGCTACAATGAGCAGTTCTTC	CATSPSGRAGSYNEQFF
TRBJ2-3	TRBV7-2	-	TRBD2	TGTGCCAGCAGCTTACAGGGACTAGCGGGAGGAGATACGCAGTATTTT	CASSLQGLAGGDTQYF
TRBJ1-5	TRBV4-3	-	-	TGCGCCAGCAGCCAAGGGTGGGGCAGCAATCAGCCCCAGCATTTT	CASSQGWGSNQPQHF
TRBJ1-5	TRBV6-2/TRBV6-3	-	TRBD1	TGTGCCAGCAGCCTAGGGGGCAGGGGGCCGAACCAGCCCCAGCATTTT	CASSLGGRGPNQPQHF
TRBJ2-1	TRBV12-5	-	TRBD2	TGTGCTAGTGGTTTGCAGCGGGGCTCCTACAATGAGCAGTTCTTC	CASGLQRGSYNEQFF
TRBJ1-2	TRBV4-3	-	-	TGCGCCAGCAGCCAAGGGGCGGGGGCCGGCTATGGCTACACCTTC	CASSQGAGAGYGYTF
TRBJ1-6	TRBV7-8	-	-	TGTGCCAGCACCCGAGCTTCTCCCCCCCTCCACTTT	CASTRASPPLHF
TRBJ1-1	TRBV5-1	-	-	TGCGCCAGCAGTCGGTCCAACACTGAAGCTTTCTTT	CASSRSNTEAFF
TRBJ2-5	TRBV2	-	TRBD2	TGTGCCAGCAGTGAATGGCTAGCGGGAGGGAAAGAGACCCAGTACTTC	CASSEWLAGGKETQYF